Shown below are 17 T cell receptor beta chains from a single sample sequenced in a study of T cells in Graves' hyperthyroidism and ophthalmopathy. Regions amplified from RNA transcripts were the TCR beta CDR3 regions. An initial round of RT-PCR targeting the TCR CDR3 relied on the HTBI primer set. TCRdb redid the calling of the multiplex PCR reads with MiXCR, one entry per CDR3 protein. The sample lists just over 550,000 distinct CDR3 sequences; 46% were seen once. The sequenced sample consisted of peripheral blood or thyroid tissue (not recorded which). Source of these receptors: a woman under 30 with Graves' hyperthyroidism.

This clonotype was observed a handful of times. This could be a read error, since a much larger clone is one nucleotide away. The CDR3 ends on some other residue instead of the conserved phenylalanine or tryptophan, so this is likely a read error. The chain carries TRBV15 and TRBJ1-1; unclear D gene. The CDR3 spans 14 residues. Looked up from germline, CDR1 is LNHNV and CDR2 is YYDKDF (reference sequence). CDR3 bases: TGTGCCACCTTGAAGGGTGCGTCGAACACTGAGGCTTTCCTT. This encodes CATLKGASNTEAFL.

The chain joins TRBV25-1 to TRBJ1-2, with D tentatively TRBD1 (5 bases). With 1 base removed from V and 2 bases from J, the gap between germline ends came to 14 bases. The CDR3 sequence is 16 residues long. CDR1 is MGHDK and CDR2 is SYGVNS in the germline V gene. CDR3 coding DNA: TGTGCCAGCAGTGAATCCCTCGGGCGGGACAACTATGGCTACACCTTC. Its translation: CASSESLGRDNYGYTF.

The V gene is TRBV24-1, the J gene TRBJ2-5, with a possible D match to TRBD1 (6 bases). Trimming took 2 bases from V and 1 from J, leaving 10 bases between them. In germline, CDR1 is KGHDR, CDR2 SFDVKD. The CDR3 runs 15 residues. The CDR3 DNA follows: TGTGCCACCAGTGATTCCCAGGGGATCCAAGAGACCCAGTACTTC. It specifies CATSDSQGIQETQYF.

In its sample, this clonotype was seen a few times. The chain combines TRBV2 with TRBJ1-2; D not resolved. CDR3 length: 12 amino acids. Trimming left V 6 bases short and J 6 bases short, with 11 bases between. The germline gives CDR1 SNHLY, CDR2 FYNNEI. CDR3 DNA sequence: TGTGCCAGCAGCGCCGGATACGATGGCTACACCTTC. Protein product: CASSAGYDGYTF.

The chain is built from TRBV29-1 and TRBJ2-3; TRBD2 matches 12 bases. Germline values: CDR1 SQVTM, CDR2 ANQGSEA. The CDR3 runs to 15 residues. With 4 bases clipped from V and 2 bases from J, the junction kept 4 bases outside the gene matches. The CDR3 loop is CSVVGTSGFTDTQYF. CDR3 nucleotides: TGCAGCGTTGTTGGGACTAGCGGGTTCACAGATACGCAGTATTTT.

A remark on this clonotype: A much larger clonotype is one base distant, so this may be a read error. The chain links TRBV19 to TRBJ1-2, with no clear D. The germline CDR1 and CDR2 sequences are LNHDA and SQIVND (reference sequence). This CDR3 spans 11 amino acids. V lost 7 bases and J 10 bases, leaving 13 bases between the germline ends. CDR3 amino acids: CASKRPSDYTF. In DNA form, the CDR3 reads TGTGCCAGTAAACGGCCAAGTGACTACACCTTC.

The chain uses TRBV12-3 or TRBV12-4 and TRBJ2-7, with D uncertain. Trimming shortened V by 6 bases and J by 10 bases, and 19 bases separated the two germline ends. CDR3 length equals 13 residues. This chain's CDR3 is CASSPDLLFVQYF. Written as DNA, the CDR3 is TGTGCCAGCAGCCCGGACCTTTTGTTCGTACAGTACTTC.

The J gene is TRBJ1-1, the V gene TRBV29-1; D remains unclear. This CDR3 spans 9 amino acids. Germline assignment: CDR1 SQVTM and CDR2 ANQGSEA. V lost 2 bases, J lost 10 bases, and 5 bases lay in between. CDR3 region: CSVEPGAFF. The CDR3 nucleotides are TGCAGCGTTGAACCCGGAGCTTTCTTT.

The chain joins TRBV9 to TRBJ2-7; D possibly uses TRBD1 or TRBD2 (5 bases each). Deletions cut 3 bases from V and 2 bases from J, with 15 bases between. The CDR3 is made up of 15 amino acids. Germline-derived CDR1 and CDR2 are SGDLS and YYNGEE. The CDR3 protein is CASSAELGPTYEQYF. CDR3 in DNA: TGTGCCAGCAGCGCCGAGCTGGGACCGACCTACGAGCAGTACTTC.

The table lists this clonotype with a few counts. V usage is TRBV2 and J usage is TRBJ1-3; D not certain. CDR3 length: 14 amino acids. V dropped 6 bases and J dropped 0 bases, with 9 bases sitting between them. The germline V gene has CDR1 SNHLY and CDR2 FYNNEI. The CDR3 sequence: CASRTQSSGNTIYF. The CDR3 DNA reads TGTGCCAGCAGAACACAGAGCTCTGGAAACACCATATATTTT. Together with reference TRBV2 and TRBJ1-3, the CDR3 gives the full variable domain: EPEVTQTPSHQVTQMGQEVILRCVPISNHLYFYWYRQILGQKVEFLVSFYNNEISEKSEIFDDQFSVERPDGSNFTLKIRSTKLEDSAMYFCASRTQSSGNTIYFGEGSWLTVV.

In its sample, this clonotype was seen once. The rearrangement joins TRBV2 to TRBJ1-1; 10 bases line up with TRBD1. This CDR3 has 14 amino acids. The trim removed 4 bases at V and 3 bases at J, leaving 2 bases unmatched. The V gene's germline CDR1 is SNHLY and CDR2 FYNNEI. CDR3 amino acids: CASSGGQGDTEAFF. The CDR3 DNA sequence: TGTGCCAGCAGTGGCGGACAGGGGGACACTGAAGCTTTCTTT.

The chain combines TRBV25-1 with TRBJ2-2; tentative D call: TRBD1 (6 bases). The V end was cut by 6 bases, the J end by 4 bases, with 21 bases between. This CDR3 has 17 amino acids. In germline, CDR1 is MGHDK, CDR2 SYGVNS. The CDR3: CASRGARGERGTGELFF. The DNA of the CDR3 is TGTGCCAGCAGGGGGGCTCGGGGAGAGCGCGGCACCGGGGAGCTGTTTTTT.

CDR3 nucleotides: TGTGCCAGCAGCACCATTAGAGAGTCCTTGGGGGCTAATGAAAAACTGTTTTTT. This gives the protein CASSTIRESLGANEKLFF. The chain combines TRBV7-8 with TRBJ1-4; D is perhaps TRBD1 (5 bases). This CDR3 is built from 18 residues. V lost 5 bases to trimming and J lost 3 bases, with 22 bases between them. Germline CDR1 and CDR2: SGHVS and FQNEAQ.

This rearrangement joins TRBV14 to TRBJ1-5; the match to TRBD1 covers 7 bases. This CDR3 region has 15 residues. After removal of 2 bases from V and 6 bases from J, the junction contained 7 bases not matched to a gene. Germline V CDR1 and CDR2: SGHDN, FVKESK. The CDR3 DNA is TGTGCCAGCAGCCAACGGGGGACAGCCCTTCAGCCCCAGCATTTT. This gives the protein CASSQRGTALQPQHF.

With respect to this clonotype: This may be a read error: a much more frequent sequence differs by one nucleotide. The chain carries TRBV7-9 and TRBJ1-1; the D gene is possibly TRBD1 (5 bases). This CDR3 region has 16 residues. Germline-derived CDR1 and CDR2 are SEHNR and FQNEAQ (reference sequence). CDR3 amino acids: CASSLGPGGMNTGAFF. The CDR3 DNA sequence: TGTGCCAGCAGCTTAGGTCCCGGGGGGATGAACACTGGAGCTTTCTTT.

Of note for this clonotype: This may arise from a read error, as a much more abundant clone is one base away. The V and J genes are TRBV13 and TRBJ1-2; possible D gene TRBD1, 6 bases. The CDR3 sequence is 13 residues long. The germline V gene encodes CDR1 PRHDT and CDR2 FYEKMQ (reference sequence). CDR3 bases: TGTGCCAGCAGCTTCACAGGGTTCTATGGCTACGCCTTC. The encoded protein is CASSFTGFYGYAF.

This clonotype was found many times. The chain is built from TRBV19 and TRBJ1-4; 7 bases agree with TRBD1. V was clipped by 7 bases and J by 6 bases; unmatched bases: 8. Germline V gene sequence: CDR1 LNHDA, CDR2 SQIVND (reference sequence). The CDR3 has 14 amino acids. The DNA for the CDR3 is TGTGCCAGTACCGGGGACAGAGGGGATGAAAAACTGTTTTTT. Protein: CASTGDRGDEKLFF.